The sequence of this TCR beta chain was determined in a study of blood T cells in healthy people across ages. Study conclusions and caveats: A strong correlation was found between TCR beta diversity and the percentage of naive T cells.

Comments on this clonotype: Its antigen remains unknown. Given the absence of the conserved phenylalanine or tryptophan at the CDR3 end, a read error is likely.

CDR3 length equals 14 residues. CDR1 is SGHKS, CDR2 YYEKEE, per germline (reference sequence). Trimming cost V 4 bases and J 4 bases, with 14 bases left between them. A sample-barcoded 5' primer and a J-beta primer mix were used in a second PCR of roughly 6 to 11 cycles. At least 2.5 million CDR3-containing paired-end reads were obtained per sample. TCRdb processed the 5' RACE reads anew with MiXCR; each CDR3 protein has one entry. The table has around 900,000 distinct CDR3 sequences, about 30% seen once; the top ten hold 17%. The sample taken for sequencing was blood. The receptor was derived from a woman older than 75 in good health. The chain joins TRBV5-5 to TRBJ1-2; D uncertain. The CDR3 sequence: CASSRDLTPYGYTC. The CDR3 DNA is TGTGCCAGCAGCCGGGATCTGACACCCTATGGCTACACCTGC.